Listed below are T cell receptor beta chains from one sample, sequenced in a study of cytomegalovirus exposure and HLA in healthy donors. The method was immunoSEQ multiplex PCR; TCRdb's version includes in-frame clones alone and lacks a portion of them. The repertoire consists of some 150,000 clones, with about 85% occurring once and the leading ten covering 3.5%. What was sequenced was PBMCs. These receptor sequences come from a human donor in good health. CDR3s include the opening cysteine and the closing phenylalanine or tryptophan. The D gene is left open where the match is weak. Size is omitted from some rows. Given values are once, few, many or a class for expanded clones.

TRBV5-1	TRBJ2-1	-	few	CASSLGQGGYNEQFF	TGCGCCAGCAGCTTGGGCCAGGGTGGGTACAATGAGCAGTTCTTC
TRBV6-5	TRBJ1-2	-	-	CASSRMDSHYGYTF	TGTGCCAGCAGCCGAATGGACAGCCACTATGGCTACACCTTC
TRBV2	TRBJ2-1	TRBD1	-	CASRRAGGEQFF	TGTGCCAGCAGACGGGCAGGGGGCGAGCAGTTCTTC
TRBV19	TRBJ1-5	TRBD1	-	CASRKDRAPNQPQHF	TGTGCCAGTAGGAAAGACAGGGCCCCCAATCAGCCCCAGCATTTT
TRBV19	TRBJ1-4	-	-	CASSTTGTNEKLFF	TGTGCCAGTAGTACGACAGGTACTAATGAAAAACTGTTTTTT
TRBV27	TRBJ2-5	TRBD2	-	CASSPTSGVQETQYF	TGTGCCAGCAGTCCGACTAGCGGGGTACAAGAGACCCAGTACTTC
TRBV27	TRBJ2-7	TRBD1	-	CASSLLFGTGVYEQYF	TGTGCCAGCAGTTTGTTGTTCGGGACAGGGGTCTACGAGCAGTACTTC
TRBV30	TRBJ1-5	-	-	CAWAGGNNQPQHF	TGTGCCTGGGCCGGAGGAAACAATCAGCCCCAGCATTTT
TRBV27	TRBJ1-5	TRBD1	-	CASRTRGRLGSNQPQHF	TGTGCCAGCAGAACCAGGGGGCGCTTGGGAAGCAATCAGCCCCAGCATTTT
TRBV27	TRBJ1-1	TRBD1	-	CASSPSDRVYTEAFF	TGTGCCAGCAGTCCCTCCGACAGGGTCTACACTGAAGCTTTCTTT
TRBV27	TRBJ2-7	-	-	CASGDSANYEQYF	TGTGCCAGCGGTGACTCAGCCAACTACGAGCAGTACTTC
TRBV10-3	TRBJ2-3	TRBD1	few	CAISGGDRSSDTQYF	TGTGCCATCAGTGGAGGGGACAGGAGCTCAGATACGCAGTATTTT
TRBV5-1	TRBJ2-1	TRBD1	-	CASSLTGGSYNEQFF	TGCGCCAGCAGCTTAACAGGGGGCTCCTACAATGAGCAGTTCTTC
TRBV5-1	TRBJ2-1	-	-	CASTPRPSGGSSYNEQFF	TGCGCCAGCACCCCCCGACCTTCCGGGGGAAGCTCCTACAATGAGCAGTTCTTC
TRBV18	TRBJ1-3	-	-	CASSPLDSLEAIYF	TGTGCCAGCTCACCACTGGACAGCCTGGAGGCCATATATTTT
TRBV5-6	TRBJ1-2	-	once	CASSLVQRHLYGYTF	TGTGCCAGCAGCTTGGTACAACGTCACCTCTATGGCTACACCTTC
TRBV4-3	TRBJ2-2	TRBD2	-	CASSRLAGGPTGELFF	TGCGCCAGCAGCCGGTTAGCGGGAGGGCCCACCGGGGAGCTGTTTTTT
TRBV11-1	TRBJ2-7	TRBD1	-	CASSLAGTGTYEQYF	TGTGCCAGCAGCTTAGCCGGGACAGGGACCTACGAGCAGTACTTC
TRBV5-4	TRBJ1-2	-	-	CASSLGGTRSLYGYTF	TGTGCCAGCAGCTTGGGGGGGACAAGATCCCTCTATGGCTACACCTTC
TRBV7-2	TRBJ1-5	-	-	CASSLVGGAGQPQHF	TGTGCCAGCAGCTTAGTTGGGGGCGCCGGGCAGCCCCAGCATTTT
TRBV27	TRBJ2-7	TRBD1	-	CASSSRLGTGSYEQYF	TGTGCCAGCAGTTCCAGACTCGGGACAGGCTCCTACGAGCAGTACTTC
TRBV5-4	TRBJ2-1	-	-	CASSLVPGGGGNEQFF	TGTGCCAGCAGCTTGGTTCCGGGAGGAGGGGGCAATGAGCAGTTCTTC
TRBV5-1	TRBJ2-7	-	-	CASSLAGSYEQYF	TGCGCCAGCAGCTTGGCGGGGTCCTACGAGCAGTACTTC
TRBV19	TRBJ2-1	TRBD2	-	CASSPRGGTTVNEQFF	TGTGCCAGTAGTCCGCGGGGAGGGACCACGGTCAATGAGCAGTTCTTC
TRBV15	TRBJ2-5	-	-	CATSRGASETQYF	TGTGCCACCAGCAGAGGGGCTTCGGAGACCCAGTACTTC
TRBV6-1	TRBJ1-1	-	few	CASSDSWLSRGTEAFF	TGTGCCAGCAGTGATTCGTGGTTGTCCCGGGGCACTGAAGCTTTCTTT
TRBV7-7	TRBJ1-2	-	-	CASRLTTLGYTF	TGTGCTAGCAGACTAACAACGTTGGGCTACACCTTC
TRBV5-6	TRBJ1-5	-	few	CASSLGPSDQPQHF	TGTGCCAGCAGCCTGGGTCCTTCTGATCAGCCCCAGCATTTT
TRBV19	TRBJ2-1	TRBD2	-	CATGTSGSDEQFF	TGTGCCACCGGGACTAGCGGGTCGGATGAGCAGTTCTTC
TRBV30	TRBJ1-1	TRBD1	-	CAWSVNGQGAAFF	TGTGCCTGGAGTGTAAACGGACAGGGGGCGGCTTTCTTT
TRBV7-9	TRBJ2-3	TRBD2	-	CASSSGLPSTDTQYF	TGTGCCAGCAGCTCGGGACTACCCAGCACAGATACGCAGTATTTT
TRBV29-1	TRBJ1-1	TRBD1	-	CSVETGGGTEAFF	TGCAGCGTTGAAACAGGGGGTGGCACTGAAGCTTTCTTT
TRBV7-2	TRBJ1-1	TRBD1	-	CASSLAQTGWTNTEAFF	TGTGCCAGCAGCTTAGCGCAGACAGGGTGGACGAACACTGAAGCTTTCTTT
TRBV28	TRBJ2-7	-	-	CASRKGLVSYEQYF	TGTGCCAGCAGAAAGGGGTTGGTTTCCTACGAGCAGTACTTC
TRBV6-1	TRBJ1-5	TRBD1	few	CASSAGTGGGGQPQHF	TGTGCCAGCAGTGCTGGGACAGGGGGCGGGGGTCAGCCCCAGCATTTT
TRBV6-1	TRBJ1-5	-	-	CASSEGGPFSNQPQHF	TGTGCCAGCAGTGAGGGGGGTCCCTTTAGCAATCAGCCCCAGCATTTT
TRBV4-1	TRBJ2-2	TRBD2	-	CASSQGSGGLPGELFF	TGCGCCAGCAGCCAAGGTAGCGGGGGACTTCCCGGGGAGCTGTTTTTT
TRBV30	TRBJ1-2	-	once	CAWSISMAGGGGYTF	TGTGCCTGGAGTATATCGATGGCCGGGGGGGGTGGCTACACCTTC
TRBV2	TRBJ2-7	TRBD2	-	CASRTSAPSNEQYF	TGTGCCAGCAGAACTAGCGCCCCATCGAACGAGCAGTACTTC
TRBV4-2	TRBJ2-2	TRBD2	-	CASSPDSGGTNRNTGELFF	TGTGCCAGCAGCCCTGATAGCGGGGGGACGAACCGGAACACCGGGGAGCTGTTTTTT
TRBV7-9	TRBJ1-1	-	few	CASSSQSAAEAFF	TGTGCCAGCAGCTCACAATCGGCGGCTGAAGCTTTCTTT
TRBV29-1	TRBJ1-2	-	-	CSVGGADNYGYTF	TGCAGCGTTGGGGGAGCAGACAACTATGGCTACACCTTC
TRBV10-1	TRBJ2-1	-	-	CASSAQGEGSYNEQFF	TGCGCCAGCAGTGCTCAGGGTGAAGGCTCCTACAATGAGCAGTTCTTC
TRBV6-4	TRBJ1-2	TRBD1	-	CASRTGDSGYTF	TGTGCCAGCAGGACCGGGGACAGTGGCTACACCTTC
TRBV5-6	TRBJ2-7	-	-	CASSLEDSYEQYF	TGTGCCAGCAGCTTGGAGGACAGCTACGAGCAGTACTTC
TRBV7-8	TRBJ2-7	TRBD2	-	CASSLGGASGASYEQYF	TGTGCCAGCAGCTTAGGGGGAGCTAGCGGGGCATCCTACGAGCAGTACTTC
TRBV2	TRBJ1-1	TRBD1	-	CASSRTGVMNTEAFF	TGTGCCAGCAGTAGGACAGGGGTAATGAACACTGAAGCTTTCTTT
TRBV5-1	TRBJ1-2	TRBD1	-	CASSLGQGDYGYTF	TGCGCCAGCAGCTTAGGTCAGGGGGACTATGGCTACACCTTC
TRBV29-1	TRBJ2-5	TRBD2	-	CSVDPASGGGETQYF	TGCAGCGTTGATCCCGCTAGCGGGGGGGGAGAGACCCAGTACTTC
TRBV19	TRBJ2-7	TRBD2	-	CASSIWIAGASEQYF	TGTGCCAGTAGTATTTGGATAGCGGGGGCCTCCGAGCAGTACTTC
TRBV29-1	TRBJ1-3	-	-	CSVERAGNTIYF	TGCAGCGTTGAACGGGCTGGAAACACCATATATTTT